The clone carrying this TCR beta chain was found once. The table came from immunoSEQ multiplex PCR; TCRdb's copy has only in-frame clones and leaves some out. The repertoire holds around 50,000 clones, approximately 85% seen once, with approximately 2% in the top ten. Sample time point: peripheral blood 6 weeks after treatment start. The data belong to a study of PD-L1 blockade in urothelial cancer. Deletions cut 3 bases from V and 3 bases from J, with 9 bases between. From germline, CDR1 is GTSNPN and CDR2 SVGIG (reference sequence). The CDR3 spans 13 residues. Material: PBMCs, obtained around atezolizumab (anti-PD-L1) treatment. This clonotype was obtained from a middle-aged man with urothelial cancer. The chain links TRBV30 to TRBJ1-3; no definite D call. CDR3 nucleotide sequence: TGTGCCTGGAGCTCGGGGTTTGGAAACACCATATATTTT. Protein product: CAWSSGFGNTIYF.